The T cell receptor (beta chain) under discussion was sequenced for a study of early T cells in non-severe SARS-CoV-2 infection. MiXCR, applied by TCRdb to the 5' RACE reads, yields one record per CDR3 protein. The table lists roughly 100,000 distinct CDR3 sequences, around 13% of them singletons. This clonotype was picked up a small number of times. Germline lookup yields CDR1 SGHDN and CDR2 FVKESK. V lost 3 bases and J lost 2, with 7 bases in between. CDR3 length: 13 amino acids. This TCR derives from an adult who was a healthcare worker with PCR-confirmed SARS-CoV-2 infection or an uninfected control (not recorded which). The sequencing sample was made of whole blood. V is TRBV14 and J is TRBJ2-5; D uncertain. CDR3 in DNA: TGTGCCAGCAGCCATGAGGCTCAAGAGACCCAGTACTTC. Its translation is CASSHEAQETQYF.